This T cell receptor beta chain is from a study of CD8+ T cells in alopecia areata. Study-wide background: Scoring of severity for treated patients was based on percentage of affected scalp area. Study-level results: Association of baseline CD8+ expansion with response is uncertain owing to one nonresponder.

Treatment defined: oral pan-JAK inhibitor, 5-10 mg twice daily. Sorting separated CD4+ and CD8+ T cells out of PBMCs. The authors extracted RNA and reverse transcribed it into cDNA as the sequencing template. Sequencing was performed with immunoSEQ multiplex PCR; in TCRdb, only in-frame clones are kept and a portion is missing. Seen here are more than 200,000 clones, over 60% observed once, and the top ten hold around 3.9%. This clone was seen only a few times. The antigen is not known. CDR1 and CDR2 (germline): SGHDT, YYEEEE. Trimming stripped 0 bases from V and 5 bases from J, with 9 bases between. The CDR3 contains 13 residues.

This chain uses TRBV5-6 with TRBJ2-7; D is uncertain. This receptor was taken from a human donor with alopecia areata. Source: CD4+ T cells sorted from blood, taken at week 4, from a patient treated with tofacitinib. CDR3 DNA: TGTGCCAGCAGCTTGGTGGGCACCGACGAGCAGTACTTC. As protein: CASSLVGTDEQYF.